This TCR beta chain was profiled in a study of blood T cell repertoires in COVID-19. Study details: Acute-phase and convalescent COVID-19 samples originated in the United States, Italy and Spain. The cDNA or gDNA used as material had been derived from T cells, B-cell-depleted T cells, or PBMCs.

CDR1 SGHAT and CDR2 FQNNGV come from the germline V gene. The germline V and J ends were trimmed by 6 bases and 0 bases, with 16 bases remaining between them. The CDR3 covers 16 residues. This clone was seen once. Per the study methods: Cell counts per sample came from amplifying reference gene primers. Data came from immunoSEQ multiplex PCR; TCRdb stores just in-frame clones and leaves some out. The DNA was the basis for D and trimming; V, J and clone size are from that table. In the table there are over 200,000 clones, about 88% of which are singletons. The sequencing input was peripheral blood. The rearrangement links TRBV11-2 to TRBJ2-3, with D possibly TRBD1 on 6 matching bases. This clonotype was obtained from a man aged 55 to 70 who had recovered from COVID-19. The CDR3 coding sequence is TGTGCCAGCAGTTCATCGACAGGCTCTAGCACAGATACGCAGTATTTT. Amino acids: CASSSSTGSSTDTQYF.